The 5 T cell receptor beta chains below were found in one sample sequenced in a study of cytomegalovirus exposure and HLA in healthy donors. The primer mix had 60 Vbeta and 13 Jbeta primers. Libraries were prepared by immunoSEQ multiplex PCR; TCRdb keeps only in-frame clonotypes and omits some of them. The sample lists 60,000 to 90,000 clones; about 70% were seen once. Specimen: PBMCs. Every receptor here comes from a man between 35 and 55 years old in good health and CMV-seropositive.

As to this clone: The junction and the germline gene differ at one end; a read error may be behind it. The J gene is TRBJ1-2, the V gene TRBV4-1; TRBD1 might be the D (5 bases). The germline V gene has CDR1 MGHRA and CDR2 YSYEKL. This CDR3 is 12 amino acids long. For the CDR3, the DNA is TGCGCCAGCAGCCAAGCGCAGGGTCGCCACTACTTC. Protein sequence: CASSQAQGRHYF.

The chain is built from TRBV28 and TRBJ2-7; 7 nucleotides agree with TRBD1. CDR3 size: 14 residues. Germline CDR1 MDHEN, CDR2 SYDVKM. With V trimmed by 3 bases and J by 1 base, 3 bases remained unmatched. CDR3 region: CASSFSGQSYEQYF. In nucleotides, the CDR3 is TGTGCCAGCAGTTTTTCGGGACAGTCCTACGAGCAGTACTTC. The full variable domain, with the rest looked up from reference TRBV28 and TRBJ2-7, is DVKVTQSSRYLVKRTGEKVFLECVQDMDHENMFWYRQDPGLGLRLIYFSYDVKMKEKGDIPEGYSVSREKKERFSLILESASTNQTSMYLCASSFSGQSYEQYFGPGTRLTVT.

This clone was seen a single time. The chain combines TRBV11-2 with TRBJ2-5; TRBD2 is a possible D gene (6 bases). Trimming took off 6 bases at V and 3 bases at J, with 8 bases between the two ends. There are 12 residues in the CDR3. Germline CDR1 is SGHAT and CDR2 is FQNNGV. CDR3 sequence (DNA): TGTGCCAGCAGGCGGGGTGAAGAGACCCAGTACTTC. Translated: CASRRGEETQYF.

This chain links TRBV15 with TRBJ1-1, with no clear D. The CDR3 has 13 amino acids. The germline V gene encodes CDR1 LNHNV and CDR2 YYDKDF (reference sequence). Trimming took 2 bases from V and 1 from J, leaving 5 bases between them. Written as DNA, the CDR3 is TGTGCCACCAGCAGAAACAAGAACACTGAAGCTTTCTTT. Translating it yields CATSRNKNTEAFF.

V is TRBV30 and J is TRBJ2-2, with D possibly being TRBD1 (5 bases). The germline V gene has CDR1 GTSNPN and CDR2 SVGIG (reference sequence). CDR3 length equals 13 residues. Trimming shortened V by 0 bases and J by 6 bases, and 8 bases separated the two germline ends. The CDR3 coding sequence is TGTGCCTGGAGTGTCAGGGAAGCCGGGGAGCTGTTTTTT. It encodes CAWSVREAGELFF.